One sample yielded the 20 T cell receptor beta chains listed below, sequenced in a study of cytomegalovirus exposure and HLA in healthy donors. Vbeta (60) and Jbeta (13) primers were used in the PCR. The data were produced by immunoSEQ multiplex PCR, yet TCRdb's version contains in-frame clones alone and is incomplete. The table has 200,000 to 300,000 clones, more than 75% seen once; the top ten hold about 0.25%. Material for sequencing was PBMCs. Receptors originate from a girl aged 2-10 years in good health and CMV-seronegative.

The chain links TRBV6-1 to TRBJ2-7; tentatively, D is TRBD2 (6 bases). Per the germline V gene, CDR1 is MNHNS and CDR2 is SASEGT. The V end lost 6 bases, the J end lost 3 bases, and 15 bases lay between the germline ends. This CDR3 has 14 residues. CDR3 amino acids: CASRDSSVRYEQYF. The CDR3 coding sequence is TGTGCCAGCAGGGATTCTAGCGTTCGCTACGAGCAGTACTTC.

The gene calls are TRBV13 and TRBJ2-7; TRBD2 aligns across 13 bases. Germline V gene data show CDR1 as PRHDT and CDR2 as FYEKMQ (reference sequence). V lost 5 bases to trimming and J lost 2 bases; unmatched junction nucleotides: 6. The CDR3 loop spans 16 amino acids. This CDR3 reads CASSQRTSGRPYEQYF. The DNA for the CDR3 is TGTGCCAGCAGCCAGAGGACTAGCGGGAGACCCTACGAGCAGTACTTC.

The chain carries TRBV6-1 and TRBJ2-1, with 16 nucleotides matching TRBD2. The V gene end was trimmed by 2 bases and the J gene end by 4 bases; junction bases not matched to a gene: 8. The CDR3 is 19 amino acids. Germline V gives CDR1 MNHNS, CDR2 SASEGT. The CDR3, as DNA: TGTGCCAGCAGTGAACAGGGGGGACTAGCGGGAGGGGGTTACAATGAGCAGTTCTTC. The encoded protein is CASSEQGGLAGGGYNEQFF.

This clone was seen once. The chain is built from TRBV2 and TRBJ2-1; 8 nucleotides match TRBD2. Germline V gene lookup returns CDR1 SNHLY and CDR2 FYNNEI. Trimming took 3 bases from V and 9 from J; bases not matched to a gene: 7. The CDR3 spans 14 residues. The CDR3 DNA sequence: TGTGCCAGCAGTGACCGAGCGGGGGTTGTTGAGCAGTTCTTC. Translated: CASSDRAGVVEQFF.

The J gene is TRBJ1-1, the V gene TRBV12-5, with D hard to call. Germline CDR1 is LGHNT and CDR2 is FRNRAP. Trimming cost V 8 bases and J 1 base, with 11 bases left between them. CDR3 length equals 13 residues. CDR3 sequence: CASRERWNTEAFF. The CDR3 region has the DNA TGTGCTAGTCGGGAACGTTGGAACACTGAAGCTTTCTTT. Based on the CDR3 plus reference TRBV12-5 and TRBJ1-1, the full variable domain is DARVTQTPRHKVTEMGQEVTMRCQPILGHNTVFWYRQTMMQGLELLAYFRNRAPLDDSGMPKDRFSAEMPDATLATLKIQPSEPRDSAVYFCASRERWNTEAFFGQGTRLTVV.

The chain recombines TRBV15 with TRBJ2-5; 7 nucleotides match TRBD2. Germline V gene lookup returns CDR1 LNHNV and CDR2 YYDKDF (reference sequence). J gave up 2 bases and V 3 bases, and 6 bases lay outside the gene matches. This CDR3 comprises 15 residues. This chain's CDR3 is CATSRMAGVQETQYF. In nucleotides, the CDR3 is TGTGCCACCAGCAGGATGGCGGGGGTTCAAGAGACCCAGTACTTC. Drawing the rest from reference TRBV15 and TRBJ2-5, the complete variable domain is DAMVIQNPRYQVTQFGKPVTLSCSQTLNHNVMYWYQQKSSQAPKLLFHYYDKDFNNEADTPDNFQSRRPNTSFCFLDIRSPGLGDTAMYLCATSRMAGVQETQYFGPGTRLLVL.

This chain uses TRBV4-1 with TRBJ2-7, with TRBD2 matching over 8 bases. The CDR3 extends over 16 amino acids. Per germline, CDR1 MGHRA and CDR2 YSYEKL. J gave up 4 bases and V 0 bases, and 8 bases lay outside the gene matches. This CDR3 is CASSQEGLDRRYEQYF. DNA of the CDR3: TGCGCCAGCAGCCAAGAGGGACTAGATCGAAGGTACGAGCAGTACTTC.

The V gene is TRBV4-1, the J gene TRBJ1-1, with D unresolved. This CDR3 comprises 14 residues. Germline CDR1 MGHRA, CDR2 YSYEKL. Between the trimmed V and J ends, which lost 4 bases and 3 bases, there was a span of 12 bases. The CDR3 loop reads CASSPIGSDTEAFF. Here the CDR3 DNA reads TGCGCCAGCAGCCCGATAGGCAGCGACACTGAAGCTTTCTTT.

The V and J genes are TRBV30 and TRBJ1-4; a possible D gene is TRBD1 (6 bases). CDR1 and CDR2 from the germline V gene are GTSNPN and SVGIG (reference sequence). The V end was cut by 2 bases, the J end by 5 bases, with 9 bases between. The CDR3 length is 13 residues. For the CDR3, the DNA is TGTGCCTGGAGTCGCGACAGGAATGAAAAACTGTTTTTT. It translates to CAWSRDRNEKLFF. Drawing the rest from reference TRBV30 and TRBJ1-4, the complete variable domain is SQTIHQWPATLVQPVGSPLSLECTVEGTSNPNLYWYRQAAGRGLQLLFYSVGIGQISSEVPQNLSASRPQDRQFILSSKKLLLSDSGFYLCAWSRDRNEKLFFGSGTQLSVL.

The rearrangement links TRBV7-8 to TRBJ1-4; TRBD1 aligns across 10 bases. The CDR3 is made up of 15 amino acids. CDR1 and CDR2 from the germline V gene are SGHVS and FQNEAQ. Trimming removed 4 bases from V and 7 bases from J; junction bases left unmatched: 6. The CDR3 is CASSSRTGGGEKLFF. The CDR3 DNA follows: TGTGCCAGCAGCTCGCGGACAGGGGGTGGTGAAAAACTGTTTTTT.

The chain is built from TRBV7-2 and TRBJ1-1; no firm D call. The V gene lost 1 base and the J gene lost 1 base, with 10 bases spanning the gap. This CDR3 spans 15 amino acids. Per germline, CDR1 SGHTA and CDR2 FQGNSA. The CDR3, as DNA: TGTGCCAGCAGCTTAGGTAAGAATAGGAACACTGAAGCTTTCTTT. This gives the protein CASSLGKNRNTEAFF.

The V gene is TRBV7-9, the J gene TRBJ2-1; tentative D call: TRBD1 (5 bases). V lost 5 bases and J 8 bases, leaving 16 bases between the germline ends. This CDR3 contains 14 residues. Germline CDR1 is SEHNR and CDR2 is FQNEAQ (reference sequence). The DNA of the CDR3 is TGTGCCAGCAGCGGGGTGGGCAGGGTAGATGAGCAGTTCTTC. Protein product: CASSGVGRVDEQFF.

The chain couples TRBV2 to TRBJ1-3; D perhaps matches TRBD1 (6 bases). The germline V and J ends were trimmed by 3 bases and 11 bases, with 14 bases remaining between them. Germline values: CDR1 SNHLY, CDR2 FYNNEI. This CDR3 region has 13 residues. Written as DNA, the CDR3 is TGTGCCAGCAGTGATACAGGGACGCTTGCCATATATTTT. As protein: CASSDTGTLAIYF. The full variable domain, rest sourced from reference TRBV2 and TRBJ1-3, is EPEVTQTPSHQVTQMGQEVILRCVPISNHLYFYWYRQILGQKVEFLVSFYNNEISEKSEIFDDQFSVERPDGSNFTLKIRSTKLEDSAMYFCASSDTGTLAIYFGEGSWLTVV.

The chain employs TRBV5-1 and TRBJ2-6, with D possibly matching TRBD2 (6 bases). V lost 1 base to trimming and J lost 3 bases, with 11 bases between them. The CDR3 loop spans 16 amino acids. CDR1 SGHRS and CDR2 YFSETQ come from the germline V gene. The CDR3 spells CASSLFLGGGANVLTF. The CDR3 DNA reads as TGCGCCAGCAGCTTGTTCCTCGGGGGTGGGGCCAACGTCCTGACTTTC.

On this clone itself: One end of the junction fails to match germline, which may point to a read error. The rearrangement uses TRBV7-9 and TRBJ1-3; possibly TRBD1 for D (5 bases). Germline-derived CDR1 and CDR2 are SEHNR and FQNEAQ (reference sequence). CDR3 length: 16 residues. The CDR3 is CSSSRRQNSSGNTIYF. DNA of the CDR3: TGTTCCAGCAGCAGACGACAGAACAGCTCTGGAAACACCATATATTTT. Combining the CDR3 with reference TRBV7-9 and TRBJ1-3 gives the whole variable domain DTGVSQNPRHKITKRGQNVTFRCDPISEHNRLYWYRQTLGQGPEFLTYFQNEAQLEKSRLLSDRFSAERPKGSFSTLEIQRTEQGDSAMYLCSSSRRQNSSGNTIYFGEGSWLTVV.

This clone was recorded a few times. One junction end disagrees with the germline gene, perhaps due to a read error. V is TRBV7-9 and J is TRBJ2-7, with TRBD1 matching over 11 bases. The germline CDR1 and CDR2 sequences are SEHNR and FQNEAQ (reference sequence). This CDR3 has 15 residues. The CDR3 loop is CSSSLPGQGAYEQYF. For the CDR3, the DNA is TGTTCCAGCAGCTTACCGGGACAGGGGGCCTACGAGCAGTACTTC.

The chain carries TRBV15 and TRBJ2-2; no clear D. The V end was cut by 0 bases, the J end by 3 bases, with 8 bases between. The CDR3 totals 15 residues. Germline V gene lookup returns CDR1 LNHNV and CDR2 YYDKDF (reference sequence). The CDR3 coding sequence is TGTGCCACCAGCAGAGATCCCTCGTACACCGGGGAGCTGTTTTTT. The encoded protein is CATSRDPSYTGELFF.

The chain recombines TRBV27 with TRBJ1-2, with a weak D call TRBD1 (5 bases). The CDR3 has 13 residues. V lost 3 bases and J 4 bases, leaving 9 bases between the germline ends. From germline, CDR1 is MNHEY and CDR2 SMNVEV (reference sequence). The CDR3 region is CASSLGPRYGYTF. As DNA, the CDR3 is TGTGCCAGCAGTTTGGGGCCGCGCTATGGCTACACCTTC.

The chain employs TRBV11-2 and TRBJ2-1; 10 bases align to TRBD2. The CDR3 is made up of 17 amino acids. V dropped 5 bases and J dropped 2; count of bases not matched to a gene: 9. Germline lookup yields CDR1 SGHAT and CDR2 FQNNGV. CDR3 sequence (DNA): TGTGCCAGCAGCCCACGGCCTAGCGGGGGACCCTACAATGAGCAGTTCTTC. This encodes CASSPRPSGGPYNEQFF.

The chain combines TRBV29-1 with TRBJ2-2; 7 bases map to TRBD2. CDR3 size: 15 residues. V dropped 3 bases and J dropped 3; count of bases not matched to a gene: 7. CDR1 and CDR2 from the germline V gene are SQVTM and ANQGSEA. Here the CDR3 reads CSVEGGSRDTGELFF. The DNA of the CDR3 is TGCAGCGTTGAGGGCGGGAGTCGGGACACCGGGGAGCTGTTTTTT.